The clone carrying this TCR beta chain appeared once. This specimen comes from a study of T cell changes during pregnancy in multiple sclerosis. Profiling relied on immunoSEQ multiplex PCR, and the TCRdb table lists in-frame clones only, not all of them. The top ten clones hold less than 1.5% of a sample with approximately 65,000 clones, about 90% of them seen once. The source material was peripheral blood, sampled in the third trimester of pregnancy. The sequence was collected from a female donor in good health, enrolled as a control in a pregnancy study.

The CDR3 DNA sequence: TGTGCCAGCACCATCATGGGAGGGACGGTGAAGACCCAGTACTTC. Its protein is CASTIMGGTVKTQYF. The chain employs TRBV28 and TRBJ2-5; 7 bases fit TRBD2. The CDR3 length is 15 residues. V lost 7 bases and J lost 6; bases outside the gene matches: 14. CDR1 MDHEN and CDR2 SYDVKM come from the germline V gene. The full variable domain, rest sourced from reference TRBV28 and TRBJ2-5, is DVKVTQSSRYLVKRTGEKVFLECVQDMDHENMFWYRQDPGLGLRLIYFSYDVKMKEKGDIPEGYSVSREKKERFSLILESASTNQTSMYLCASTIMGGTVKTQYFGPGTRLLVL.